The next 12 T cell receptor beta chains were all read from a single sample in a study of T cells in Graves' hyperthyroidism and ophthalmopathy. RNA transcripts served as the template for amplifying TCR beta CDR3 regions. The study used the HTBI primer set for a first-round RT-PCR of the TCR CDR3. TCRdb re-called the multiplex PCR reads with MiXCR, one entry per CDR3 protein. The table shows 560,000 or so distinct CDR3 sequences, with about 20% occurring only once. Sequenced: blood. These receptors all stem from a man aged 40-49 years with Graves' ophthalmopathy.

The chain is built from TRBV27 and TRBJ1-2, with TRBD1 as a possible D gene (5 bases). V lost 5 bases and J lost 1, with 20 bases in between. The germline V gene encodes CDR1 MNHEY and CDR2 SMNVEV (reference sequence). The CDR3 length is 17 residues. The CDR3 sequence: CASSPGTPFANNYGYTF. The DNA for the CDR3 is TGTGCCAGCAGTCCGGGGACTCCCTTCGCGAATAACTATGGCTACACCTTC.

Only one count was recorded for this clonotype. A clone one base away is much larger, so this may be a read error. The rearrangement joins TRBV20-1 to TRBJ2-3, with a weak D call TRBD2 (6 bases). CDR1 and CDR2 from the germline V gene are DFQATT and SNEGSKA (reference sequence). The CDR3 is 15 residues long. The CDR3 bases are TGCAGTGCTAGCGGACTACCACCCAGCATAGATACGCAGTATTTT. This translates into CSASGLPPSIDTQYF.

J is TRBJ2-4 and V is TRBV27; D unclear. The V gene's germline CDR1 is MNHEY and CDR2 SMNVEV (reference sequence). V was shortened by 6 bases and J by 1 base, with 16 bases between the two germline ends. There are 16 residues in the CDR3. The CDR3 DNA is TGTGCCAGCAGAGAGACTTACCGACCCGCCAAAAACATTCAGTACTTC. Translated, it gives CASRETYRPAKNIQYF.

This clonotype was detected a few times. V usage is TRBV28 and J usage is TRBJ1-6, with D perhaps TRBD1 (5 bases). V was trimmed by 5 bases and J by 7 bases, leaving 12 bases between them. Looked up from germline, CDR1 is MDHEN and CDR2 is SYDVKM. The CDR3 runs to 14 residues. The CDR3 bases are TGTGCCAGCAGTCCGGGACGGGAGAATTCACCCCTCCACTTT. Residues: CASSPGRENSPLHF.

This clonotype was counted ten times or more. This chain links TRBV11-2 with TRBJ2-2; D call uncertain. The CDR3 length is 15 residues. The germline V gene encodes CDR1 SGHAT and CDR2 FQNNGV. V lost 3 bases and J lost 7, with 15 bases in between. CDR3 region: CASSFVGQSSGELFF. Here the CDR3 DNA reads TGTGCCAGCAGCTTCGTCGGTCAGTCGAGCGGGGAGCTGTTTTTT.

The chain links TRBV5-8 to TRBJ2-3, with a tentative D call TRBD2 (6 bases). The V and J ends lost 1 base and 3 bases respectively, with 18 bases between them. The CDR3 sequence is 17 residues long. CDR1 is SGHTS, CDR2 YDEGEE, per germline. The CDR3 here is CASSLRRGAEPTDTQYF. Here the CDR3 DNA reads TGTGCCAGCAGCTTGCGGCGGGGAGCCGAACCTACAGATACGCAGTATTTT.

V and J are TRBV2 and TRBJ2-4, with TRBD2 matching 7 bases. The germline CDR1 and CDR2 sequences are SNHLY and FYNNEI. The CDR3 covers 16 residues. The J segment lost 0 bases and the V segment lost 3 bases, leaving 5 bases of the junction unmatched. The CDR3 bases are TGTGCCAGCAGTGACGGACTAGTCGGAGCCAAAAACATTCAGTACTTC. Its translation is CASSDGLVGAKNIQYF. Together with reference TRBV2 and TRBJ2-4, the CDR3 gives the full variable domain: EPEVTQTPSHQVTQMGQEVILRCVPISNHLYFYWYRQILGQKVEFLVSFYNNEISEKSEIFDDQFSVERPDGSNFTLKIRSTKLEDSAMYFCASSDGLVGAKNIQYFGAGTRLSVL.

The table lists this clonotype with a count of one. The CDR3 DNA is TGTGCCAGCAGTCTTGAGTCCGGGACAGGGCATTCACCCCTCCACTTT. Translation gives CASSLESGTGHSPLHF. This chain links TRBV7-9 with TRBJ1-6; TRBD1 matches at 9 bases. J gave up 8 bases and V 6 bases, and 11 bases lay outside the gene matches. From germline, CDR1 is SEHNR and CDR2 FQNEAQ (reference sequence). This CDR3 spans 16 amino acids.

This clonotype was detected ten times or more. The chain carries TRBV12-5 and TRBJ2-4, with D uncertain. The ends were cut back, 1 base at V and 4 bases at J, with 11 bases in the middle. The germline gives CDR1 LGHNT, CDR2 FRNRAP. CDR3 length: 15 residues. CDR3 nucleotides: TGTGCTAGTGGTTTGGACGACGGTGGTAAAAACATTCAGTACTTC. It specifies CASGLDDGGKNIQYF.

The V call is TRBV4-2, the J call TRBJ1-2, with D tentatively TRBD1 (5 bases). This CDR3 comprises 16 residues. The V gene's germline CDR1 is LGHNA and CDR2 YNFKEQ. The V end lost 0 bases, the J end lost 7 bases, and 18 bases lay between the germline ends. The CDR3 nucleotides are TGTGCCAGCAGCCAAGATTGGGGCAGTTGGGATACTGGCTACACCTTC. Translation gives CASSQDWGSWDTGYTF.

This clonotype was counted once. Sequence at one end of the junction differs from germline and may be a read error. The chain uses TRBV7-7 and TRBJ2-2, with 7 bases fitting TRBD1. This CDR3 is built from 15 residues. The germline V gene has CDR1 SSHAT and CDR2 FNYEAQ (reference sequence). The CDR3 reads CASSRDRTQHRELFF. The CDR3 nucleotides are TGTGCTAGCAGCCGGGACAGAACACAACACCGGGAGCTGTTTTTT.

This clonotype was recorded a few times. The V gene is TRBV20-1, the J gene TRBJ2-5; 7 nucleotides match TRBD1. The CDR3 contains 14 residues. V shed 3 bases and J 4 bases; nucleotides not matched to a gene: 8. Germline V CDR1 and CDR2: DFQATT, SNEGSKA (reference sequence). The CDR3 DNA sequence: TGCAGTGCTAGGCGGCAGGGGGTAGGAGAGACCCAGTACTTC. Translating it yields CSARRQGVGETQYF.